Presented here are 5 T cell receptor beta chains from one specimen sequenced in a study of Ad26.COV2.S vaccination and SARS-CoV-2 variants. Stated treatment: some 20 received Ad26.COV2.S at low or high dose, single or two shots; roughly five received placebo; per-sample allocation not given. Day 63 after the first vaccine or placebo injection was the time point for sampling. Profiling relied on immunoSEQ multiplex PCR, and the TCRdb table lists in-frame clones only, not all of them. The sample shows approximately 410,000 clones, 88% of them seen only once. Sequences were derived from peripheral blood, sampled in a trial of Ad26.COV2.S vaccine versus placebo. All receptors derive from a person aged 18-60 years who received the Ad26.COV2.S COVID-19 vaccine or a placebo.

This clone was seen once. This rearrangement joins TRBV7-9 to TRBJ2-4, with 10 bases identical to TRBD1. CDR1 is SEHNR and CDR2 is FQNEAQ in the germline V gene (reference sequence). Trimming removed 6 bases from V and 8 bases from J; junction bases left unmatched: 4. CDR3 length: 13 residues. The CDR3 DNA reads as TGTGCCAGCAGTTCGACAGGGGGCGACATTCAGTACTTC. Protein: CASSSTGGDIQYF.

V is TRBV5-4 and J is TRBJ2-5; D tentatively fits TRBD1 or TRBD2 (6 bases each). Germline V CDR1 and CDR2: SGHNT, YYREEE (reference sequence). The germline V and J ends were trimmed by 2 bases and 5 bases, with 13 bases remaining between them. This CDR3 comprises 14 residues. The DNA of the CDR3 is TGTGCCAGCAGCTTCCCCGGGGGCAGGGAGACCCAGTACTTC. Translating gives CASSFPGGRETQYF.

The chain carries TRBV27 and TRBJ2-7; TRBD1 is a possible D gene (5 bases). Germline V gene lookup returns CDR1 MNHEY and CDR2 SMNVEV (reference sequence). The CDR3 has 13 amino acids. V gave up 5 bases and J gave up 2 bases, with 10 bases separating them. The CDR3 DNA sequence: TGTGCCAGCAGTGCGACAGTTACCTACGAGCAGTACTTC. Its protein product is CASSATVTYEQYF.

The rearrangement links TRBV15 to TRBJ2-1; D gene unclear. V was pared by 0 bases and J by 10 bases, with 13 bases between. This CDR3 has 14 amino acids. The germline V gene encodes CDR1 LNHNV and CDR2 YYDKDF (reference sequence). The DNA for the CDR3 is TGTGCCACCAGCAGAGACAAGAGAGGAAGCGAGCAGTTCTTC. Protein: CATSRDKRGSEQFF.

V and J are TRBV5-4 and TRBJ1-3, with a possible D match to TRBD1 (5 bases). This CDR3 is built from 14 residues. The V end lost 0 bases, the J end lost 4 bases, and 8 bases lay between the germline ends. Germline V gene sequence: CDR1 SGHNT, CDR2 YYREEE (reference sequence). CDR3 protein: CASSLAGGGNTIYF. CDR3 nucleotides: TGTGCCAGCAGCTTGGCCGGGGGAGGAAACACCATATATTTT. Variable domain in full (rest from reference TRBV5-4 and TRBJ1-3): ETGVTQSPTHLIKTRGQQVTLRCSSQSGHNTVSWYQQALGQGPQFIFQYYREEENGRGNFPPRFSGLQFPNYSSELNVNALELDDSALYLCASSLAGGGNTIYFGEGSWLTVV.